The 2 T cell receptor beta chains below come from one sample, sequenced in a study of Tregs in tolerant kidney transplant recipients. Profiling relied on immunoSEQ multiplex PCR, and the TCRdb table lists in-frame clones only, not all of them. Of some 71,000 clones in the sample, less than 90% were seen once. The sequencing here drew on CD4+ T cells from blood, taken before the transplant. Source of these receptors: a human donor who received a combined kidney and bone marrow transplant.

The V and J genes are TRBV30 and TRBJ2-1; TRBD2 aligns across 7 bases. The CDR3 totals 17 residues. With V trimmed by 2 bases and J by 4 bases, 14 bases remained unmatched. Looked up from germline, CDR1 is GTSNPN and CDR2 is SVGIG (reference sequence). As DNA, the CDR3 is TGTGCCTGGAGTTGGCGGCCACGGCTAGCGGTTTACAATGAGCAGTTCTTC. Amino acid sequence: CAWSWRPRLAVYNEQFF.

The chain combines TRBV6-6 with TRBJ2-3; 7 bases are a match to TRBD2. This CDR3 region has 14 residues. Unmatched junction bases numbered 9, after V lost 9 bases and J lost 3 bases. Germline V lookup: CDR1 MNHNY, CDR2 SVGAGI (reference sequence). The CDR3 DNA follows: TGTGCCAGTAGCTGGCGGGAGCCGACAGATACGCAGTATTTT. Its protein product is CASSWREPTDTQYF.